The subject of this entry is one TCR beta chain. Its target is not known. The sample originates from a study of CD8+ T cells in alopecia areata. Germline CDR1 reads SQVTM; CDR2 reads ANQGSEA. The CDR3 totals 13 residues. Trimming at V came to 4 bases and at J to 2 bases, leaving 4 bases not matched to a gene. The sorting of PBMCs gave CD4+ and CD8+ T cells. General study points: Higher clonality than in normal scalp was seen in lesional scalp, especially alopecia totalis/universalis. TCR sharing was clearer in mice than between patients, perhaps partly owing to patient HLA diversity. Normal skin's resident alphabeta T cells are sequenced alongside lesional scalp T cells.

Once RNA had been extracted, it was reverse transcribed into cDNA to act as the sequencing template. Here immunoSEQ multiplex PCR was the method, and the copy in TCRdb shows in-frame clones only, minus some. The table includes about 140,000 clones, around 57% detected once. The rearrangement uses TRBV29-1 and TRBJ2-7; 8 bases agree with TRBD1. Sequencing was done on a sample of CD4+ T cells sorted from blood. This clonotype was obtained from a human donor in good health. CDR3 sequence reads: CSVGRRGPYEQYF. CDR3 DNA sequence: TGCAGCGTTGGGCGCAGGGGGCCCTACGAGCAGTACTTC.